The T cell receptor beta chain under discussion was sequenced for a study of graft-versus-host responses after intestinal transplantation. Study at large: Each transplant was multivisceral, liver-intestinal, or isolated intestinal. Every one of the recipients received anti-thymocyte globulin induction and afterwards took tacrolimus and steroids for roughly three years.

Data came from immunoSEQ multiplex PCR; TCRdb stores just in-frame clones and leaves some out. The table lists just under 30,000 clones, about 80% of them singletons. Germline V gives CDR1 SGHRS, CDR2 YFSETQ. Trimming shortened V by 6 bases and J by 4 bases, and 17 bases separated the two germline ends. The CDR3 has 16 residues. Concerning this clone: Antigen: not known.

Processing released intraepithelial and lamina propria lymphocytes from the graft tissue. Study-wide points: Where graft-donor T cell macrochimerism was present, patients had high graft-versus-host to host-versus-graft clonal ratios in allografts. Recipient marrow harbored GvH clones, some of which surfaced first in ileum or blood.

This clonotype was obtained from a human patient who received an intestinal transplant, so some T cells may come from the graft donor. V gene TRBV5-1 combines with J gene TRBJ2-6; TRBD1 might be the D (5 bases). The sequencing used ileum tissue, collected 98 days after intestinal transplantation. The CDR3 reads CASNQVPGYGANVLTF. DNA for the CDR3: TGCGCCAGCAACCAAGTCCCAGGGTACGGGGCCAACGTCCTGACTTTC.